Here is one TCR beta chain with its context. This sample was included in a study of control samples from healthy donors and cancer patients. The germline V and J ends were trimmed by 0 bases and 4 bases, with 5 bases remaining between them. CDR1 and CDR2 (germline): SGHTA, FQGTGA. This CDR3 region has 13 residues. Produced via immunoSEQ multiplex PCR; TCRdb's table is partial and in-frame only. The table lists about 150,000 clones, about 89% of them singletons. The chain recombines TRBV7-3 with TRBJ2-3; D is uncertain. The TCR sequence derives from a man aged 25-40 years in good health. Sequencing used blood. As DNA, the CDR3 is TGTGCCAGCAGCTTAACTAGGGCAGATACGCAGTATTTT. The encoded protein is CASSLTRADTQYF.